This entry describes one TCR beta chain. This clone was observed a few times. The target of this receptor is not known. Qualities for individual bases were not recorded, and no much larger clone is one base off. Library method: the immunoSEQ multiplex PCR assay. RNA was extracted from all samples and reverse transcribed into cDNA as template for TCR sequencing. SuperScript III was used for first-strand cDNA synthesis, primed with a 2:1 mix of oligo-dT and random hexamers. A synthetic immune receptor repertoire was used to measure amplification bias, and any remaining bias was corrected computationally. In the authors' own workflow: Raw reads were preprocessed to remove errors, and CDR3 was defined according to IMGT conventions as the region from the conserved cysteine to phenylalanine. Clonality was computed as 1 minus the Shannon entropy, with the entropy normalized by log2 of the number of productive unique TCRs. Whether each scalp clone was CD4 or CD8 was inferred by checking scalp TCRbeta sequences against the CD4 and CD8 repertoires from sorted blood. TCRdb provides this immuneACCESS table in a form limited to in-frame rearrangements. Some clones are lacking; in checked studies, under half of them reflect an unresolved V gene, and why the rest are absent is not known. The V and J calls and clone size were taken over from that table, and D and trimming were inferred from the DNA. Across this sample there are around 120,000 clones, with 53% seen only once. The ten top clones hold around 0.44% of the sample.

These data originate in a study of CD8+ T cells in alopecia areata (dated by TCRdb to 2016 to 2019). For the wider study: Treated patients were enrolled in an open-label pilot trial of oral tofacitinib at 5 to 10 mg twice daily for moderate-to-severe alopecia areata. Tofacitinib-treated patients had biopsies at baseline and at 4 and 24 weeks of treatment, with a later scalp biopsy in several patients. Patients stayed on tofacitinib for 6 to 18 months and then had 6 months of follow-up off drug so that delayed response and recurrence could be assessed. For the treated patients, the SALT score, which quantifies what percentage of scalp surface area is affected, served as the measure of disease severity. RNA came from the PAXgene miRNA kit for fixed scalp, the miRNeasy kit for PBMCs, and the RNeasy kit for mouse skin. On the human side, TCRbeta sequencing was run on scalp tissue and on sorted CD4+ and CD8+ peripheral blood T cells from healthy controls and from alopecia areata patients with either patchy or totalis/universalis disease. Amplification of TCRbeta CDR3 regions was done by immunoSEQ multiplex PCR using 35 Vbeta forward primers and 13 Jbeta reverse primers. Scalp clonality was compared among normal scalp (n=4), patchy alopecia areata scalp (n=8), and alopecia totalis/universalis scalp (n=8). To study T cell clonal expansion in alopecia areata, the researchers applied high-throughput TCRbeta sequencing to both the C3H/HeJ mouse model and human patients.

Paper-wide results and their limitations: Resident alphabeta T cells in normal human skin are also sequenced, complicating scalp TCR repertoire analysis, unlike mouse skin dominated by gammadelta T cells. Because the treated cohort was small and had only one nonresponder, larger studies are needed to examine links between baseline CD8+ expansion and response. With tofacitinib, both scalp clonality and the number of expanded CD8+ clones among the top 100 scalp clones went down significantly. Compared with normal scalp, lesional scalp, particularly in alopecia totalis/universalis, had higher clonality and more expanded CD8+ clones, which suggests antigenic drive. Many expanded lesional clones were found to persist in scalp and blood during tofacitinib treatment, and relapse after treatment cessation may be partly explained by this persistence. Shared TCR sequences between patients were less evident than in mice, which may be partly attributable to HLA diversity in the patient population.

V is reduced by 0 bases and J by 11 bases, leaving a spacing of 14 bases between them. CDR1 and CDR2 (GTSNPN, SVGIG) derive from the germline V gene (reference sequence). The CDR3 sequence holds 12 residues, the cysteine and phenylalanine included. Only CDR3 DNA remains: 36 bases, in frame from the first base. Reading the label with the study, this specimen's time point is: approximately 4 weeks on oral tofacitinib. The intended sense of this specimen's treatment or condition label: oral pan-JAK inhibitor, 5-10 mg twice daily. From alopecia areata patients, peripheral blood was collected along with lesional scalp punch biopsies. After PBMCs were isolated by density centrifugation and stained for CD3, CD4 and CD8, a FACSAria was used to sort CD4+ and CD8+ T cells.

This specimen consisted of CD4+ T cells sorted from blood, obtained at week 4, from a patient treated with tofacitinib. This sequence originates from a human donor with alopecia areata. The chain employs TRBV30 and TRBJ2-7, with no confidently assigned D gene. The DNA reads as follows: TGTGCCTGGAGTGTACCGCCGGCAGAAAAGTACTTC. Its translation reads: CAWSVPPAEKYF.